This T cell receptor (beta chain) was sequenced in a study of T-cell memory formation after mild COVID-19. Study context: The two donors had largely donor-specific TCR clusters. Study results and limitations: There was a balanced CD4/CD8 profile in clones contracting day 15 to 85, and later expanders leaned CD4+. A subset of responding clones appeared in pre-infection memory, suggesting cross-reactive memory joined.

CDR3 length equals 15 residues. V dropped 0 bases and J dropped 4 bases, with 11 bases sitting between them. Germline V gene sequence: CDR1 SGHRS, CDR2 YFSETQ. This clonotype occurred many times. Its specificity is not known. 5'RACE with constant-segment primers yielded barcoded, UMI-tagged TCR alpha and TCR beta cDNA libraries. TCRdb called the 5' RACE reads again in MiXCR, with one record for every CDR3 protein. The profile shows roughly 190,000 distinct CDR3 sequences, approximately 16% of them singletons. The sequence was collected from an adult woman who had mild COVID-19 (a few samples of this study predate the infection). Cell type and time point are not known. Sequencing input: PBMCs or a T cell subset sorted from them (not recorded which). The chain is built from TRBV5-1 and TRBJ2-1; D is unresolved. The CDR3 here is CASSLAGSSYNEQFF. DNA of the CDR3: TGCGCCAGCAGCTTGGCAGGATCTAGTTACAATGAGCAGTTCTTC.